These 9 T cell receptor beta chains were all obtained from the same sample, sequenced in a study of blood T cell repertoires in COVID-19. Generated by immunoSEQ multiplex PCR, the TCRdb table keeps only in-frame clones and is missing some. Among about 250,000 clones listed, approximately 88% were seen once. Sequencing was done on a sample of peripheral blood. The receptor set was obtained from a woman younger than 45 with COVID-19, enrolled during active disease.

This clone was seen only once. The CDR3 reads CASSQDLSGLAGHTGELFF. The CDR3, as DNA: TGCGCCAGCAGCCAAGATCTTTCGGGACTAGCGGGACACACCGGGGAGCTGTTTTTT. This chain joins TRBV4-3 and TRBJ2-2, with 13 positions matching TRBD2. With 0 bases clipped from V and 3 bases from J, the junction kept 7 bases outside the gene matches. Looked up from germline, CDR1 is LGHNA and CDR2 is YSLEER. The CDR3 has 19 amino acids.

The chain recombines TRBV7-8 with TRBJ1-3; the match to TRBD1 covers 9 bases. Trimming cost V 10 bases and J 2 bases; bases outside gene matches: 6. CDR1 SGHVS and CDR2 FQNEAQ come from the germline V gene. The CDR3 totals 14 residues. The DNA of the CDR3 is TGTGCCACCTTGACAGGGGGAGCTGGAAACACCATATATTTT. Residues: CATLTGGAGNTIYF.

The CDR3 bases are TGTGCCAGCAGCCCAGGGGGGCCCTCATCGGTCACTGAAGCTTTCTTT. Its translation is CASSPGGPSSVTEAFF. The chain has TRBV9 and TRBJ1-1; 7 bases fit TRBD1. The junction had 13 bases not matched to a gene; V was cut back by 4 bases and J by 4 bases. Looked up from germline, CDR1 is SGDLS and CDR2 is YYNGEE. The CDR3 runs 16 residues.

The rearrangement links TRBV7-8 to TRBJ2-7, with 9 bases matching TRBD1. V lost 5 bases and J lost 1; bases outside the gene matches: 6. Germline V gene data show CDR1 as SGHVS and CDR2 as FQNEAQ. The CDR3 totals 15 residues. The CDR3 loop is CASSPVDRGSYEQYF. The CDR3 DNA follows: TGTGCCAGCAGCCCTGTCGACAGGGGGTCCTACGAGCAGTACTTC. Using reference TRBV7-8 and TRBJ2-7 for the parts outside the CDR3, the full variable domain is GAGVSQSPRYKVAKRGQDVALRCDPISGHVSLFWYQQALGQGPEFLTYFQNEAQLDKSGLPSDRFFAERPEGSVSTLKIQRTQQEDSAVYLCASSPVDRGSYEQYFGPGTRLTVT.

This chain links TRBV19 with TRBJ1-2, with D perhaps TRBD1 (6 bases). The CDR3 is 15 amino acids. V was cut by 0 bases and J by 0 bases, with 8 bases left in between. Germline V gene lookup returns CDR1 LNHDA and CDR2 SQIVND (reference sequence). The CDR3 DNA reads as TGTGCCAGTAGTATAGAGCACAGGGCTAACTATGGCTACACCTTC. Its translation: CASSIEHRANYGYTF. Based on the CDR3 plus reference TRBV19 and TRBJ1-2, the full variable domain is DGGITQSPKYLFRKEGQNVTLSCEQNLNHDAMYWYRQDPGQGLRLIYYSQIVNDFQKGDIAEGYSVSREKKESFPLTVTSAQKNPTAFYLCASSIEHRANYGYTFGSGTRLTVV.

This clone was seen once. The V and J genes are TRBV9 and TRBJ1-6, with 10 bases aligning to TRBD1. The CDR3 loop spans 19 amino acids. Germline lookup yields CDR1 SGDLS and CDR2 YYNGEE. Trimming at V came to 4 bases and at J to 5 bases, leaving 15 bases not matched to a gene. Here the CDR3 DNA reads TGTGCCAGCAGCTCCAGCGCGTTGGGGGACAGGGGTCATAATTCACCCCTCCACTTT. It codes for CASSSSALGDRGHNSPLHF.

This clone occurred once. The rearrangement uses TRBV4-3 and TRBJ2-2, with D uncertain. The V gene's germline CDR1 is LGHNA and CDR2 YSLEER. The CDR3 runs 16 residues. The germline V and J ends were trimmed by 0 bases and 7 bases, with 15 bases remaining between them. CDR3: CASSQDFPSPFGELFF. The CDR3 DNA follows: TGCGCCAGCAGCCAAGATTTCCCTTCTCCGTTCGGGGAGCTGTTTTTT.

The chain joins TRBV11-3 to TRBJ2-5, with 9 positions matching TRBD2. This CDR3 region has 15 residues. Unmatched junction bases numbered 8, after V lost 4 bases and J lost 5 bases. Germline V CDR1 and CDR2: SGHNT, YENEEA. The CDR3 DNA sequence: TGTGCCAGCAGCTCGGGGGCGGGGGGGCCTGAGACCCAGTACTTC. Amino acid sequence: CASSSGAGGPETQYF.

The J gene is TRBJ1-1, the V gene TRBV2; a weak D match, TRBD1 (5 bases). V was trimmed by 0 bases and J by 1 base, leaving 12 bases between them. This CDR3 has 16 amino acids. Germline CDR1 and CDR2: SNHLY and FYNNEI. The CDR3 sequence is CASSEARSGSNTEAFF. CDR3 DNA sequence: TGTGCCAGCAGTGAAGCAAGGTCAGGGTCGAACACTGAAGCTTTCTTT.